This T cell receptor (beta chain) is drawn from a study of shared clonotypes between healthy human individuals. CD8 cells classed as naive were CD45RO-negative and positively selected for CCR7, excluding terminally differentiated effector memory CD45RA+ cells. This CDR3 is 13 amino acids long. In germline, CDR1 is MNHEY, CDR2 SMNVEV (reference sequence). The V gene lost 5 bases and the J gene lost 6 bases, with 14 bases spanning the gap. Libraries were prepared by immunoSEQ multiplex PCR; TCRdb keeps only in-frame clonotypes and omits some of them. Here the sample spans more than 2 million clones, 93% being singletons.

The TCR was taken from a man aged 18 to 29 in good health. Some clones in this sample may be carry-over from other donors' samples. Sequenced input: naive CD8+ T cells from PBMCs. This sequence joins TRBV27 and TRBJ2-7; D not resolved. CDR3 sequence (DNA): TGTGCCAGCAGTACACAACCCTCCGCCGAGCAGTACTTC. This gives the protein CASSTQPSAEQYF.